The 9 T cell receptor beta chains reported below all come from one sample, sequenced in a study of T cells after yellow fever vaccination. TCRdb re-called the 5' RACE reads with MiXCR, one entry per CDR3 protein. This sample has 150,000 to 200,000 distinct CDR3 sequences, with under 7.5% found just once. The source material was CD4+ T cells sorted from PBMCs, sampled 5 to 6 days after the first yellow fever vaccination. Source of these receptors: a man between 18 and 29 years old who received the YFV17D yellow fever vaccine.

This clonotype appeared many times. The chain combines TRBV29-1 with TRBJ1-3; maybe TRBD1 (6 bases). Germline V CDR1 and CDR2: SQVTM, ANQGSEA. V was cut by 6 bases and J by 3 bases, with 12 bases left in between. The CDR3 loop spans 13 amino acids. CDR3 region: CSVAGQFGNTIYF. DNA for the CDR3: TGCAGCGTGGCTGGACAGTTTGGAAACACCATATATTTT. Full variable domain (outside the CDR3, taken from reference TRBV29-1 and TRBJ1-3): SAVISQKPSRDICQRGTSLTIQCQVDSQVTMMFWYRQQPGQSLTLIATANQGSEATYESGFVIDKFPISRPNLTFSTLTVSNMSPEDSSIYLCSVAGQFGNTIYFGEGSWLTVV.

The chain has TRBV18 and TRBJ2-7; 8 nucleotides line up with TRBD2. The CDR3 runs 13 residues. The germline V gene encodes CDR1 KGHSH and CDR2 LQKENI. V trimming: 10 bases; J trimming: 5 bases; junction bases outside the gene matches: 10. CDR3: CATAPGGADEQYF. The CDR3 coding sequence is TGTGCCACCGCCCCCGGGGGGGCCGACGAGCAGTACTTC.

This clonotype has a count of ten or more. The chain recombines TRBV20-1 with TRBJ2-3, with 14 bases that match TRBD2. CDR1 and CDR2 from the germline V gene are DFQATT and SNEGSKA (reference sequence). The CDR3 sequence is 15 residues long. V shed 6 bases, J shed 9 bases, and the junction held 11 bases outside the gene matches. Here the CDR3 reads CSAQPGTSGGETQYF. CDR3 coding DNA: TGCAGTGCCCAACCGGGGACTAGCGGGGGAGAGACGCAGTATTTT.

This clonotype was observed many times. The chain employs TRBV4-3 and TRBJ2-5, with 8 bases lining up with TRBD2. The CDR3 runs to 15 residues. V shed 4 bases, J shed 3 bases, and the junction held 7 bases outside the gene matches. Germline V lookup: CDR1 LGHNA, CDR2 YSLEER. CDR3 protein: CASSPGGTDKETQYF. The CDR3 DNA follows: TGCGCCAGCAGCCCGGGGGGGACGGACAAAGAGACCCAGTACTTC.

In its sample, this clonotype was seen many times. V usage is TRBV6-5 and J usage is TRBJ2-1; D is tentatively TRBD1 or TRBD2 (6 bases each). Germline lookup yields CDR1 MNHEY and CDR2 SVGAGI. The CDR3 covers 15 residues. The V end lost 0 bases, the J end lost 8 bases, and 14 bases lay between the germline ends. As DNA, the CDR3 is TGTGCCAGCAGTTACTCGGGCTGGGGGGCTGATGAGCAGTTCTTC. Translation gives CASSYSGWGADEQFF.

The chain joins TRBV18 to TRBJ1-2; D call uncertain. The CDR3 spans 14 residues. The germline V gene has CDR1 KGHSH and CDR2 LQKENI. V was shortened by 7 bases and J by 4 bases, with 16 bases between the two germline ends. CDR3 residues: CASLPGIEFYGYTF. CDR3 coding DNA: TGTGCCAGCTTACCGGGGATCGAGTTCTATGGCTACACCTTC.

The CDR3 DNA is TGTGCCACCAGTGATTTGTCCTGGTCGAACCAAGAGACCCAGTACTTC. Translating it yields CATSDLSWSNQETQYF. The chain uses TRBV24-1 and TRBJ2-5; no definite D call. CDR3 length: 16 residues. Trimming took off 0 bases at V and 0 bases at J, with 10 bases between the two ends. CDR1 is KGHDR and CDR2 is SFDVKD in the germline V gene.

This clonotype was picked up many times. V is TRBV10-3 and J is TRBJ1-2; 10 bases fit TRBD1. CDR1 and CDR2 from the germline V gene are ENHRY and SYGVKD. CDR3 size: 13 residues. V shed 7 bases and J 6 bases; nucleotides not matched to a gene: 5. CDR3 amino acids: CAINTGTGDGYTF. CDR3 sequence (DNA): TGTGCCATCAATACCGGGACAGGGGATGGCTACACCTTC.

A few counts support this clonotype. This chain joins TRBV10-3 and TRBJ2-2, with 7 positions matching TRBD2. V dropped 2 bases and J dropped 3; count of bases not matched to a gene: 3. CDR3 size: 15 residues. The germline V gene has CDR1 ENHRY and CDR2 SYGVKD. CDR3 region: CAISEGLGYTGELFF. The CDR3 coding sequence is TGTGCCATCAGTGAGGGACTAGGATACACCGGGGAGCTGTTTTTT.